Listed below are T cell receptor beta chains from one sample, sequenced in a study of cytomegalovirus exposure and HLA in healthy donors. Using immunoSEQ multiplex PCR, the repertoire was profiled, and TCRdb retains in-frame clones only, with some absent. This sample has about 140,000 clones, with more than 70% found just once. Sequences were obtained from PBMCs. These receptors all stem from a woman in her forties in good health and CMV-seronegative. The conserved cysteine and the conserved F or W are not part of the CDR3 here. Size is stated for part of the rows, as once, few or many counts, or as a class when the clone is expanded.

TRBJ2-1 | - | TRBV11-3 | ASSVSGGAGNEQF
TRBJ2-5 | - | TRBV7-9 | ASEGQGGSPQY
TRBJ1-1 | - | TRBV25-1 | ASSRGTGKAEAF
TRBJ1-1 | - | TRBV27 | ASSLWVEGQGRFYTEAF
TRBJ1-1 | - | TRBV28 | ASSPVTYRTPEAF
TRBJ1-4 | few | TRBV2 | ASRPRQGAQEKLF
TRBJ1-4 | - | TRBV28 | ASTRRGSGEKLF
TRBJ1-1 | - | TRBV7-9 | SSSLQGNTEAF
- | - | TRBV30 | AWSPRDISYEQY
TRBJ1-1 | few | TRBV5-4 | ASSLDRQRRTEAF
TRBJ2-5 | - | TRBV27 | ASSWTGFQETQY
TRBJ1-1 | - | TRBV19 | ASGPDSMNTEAF
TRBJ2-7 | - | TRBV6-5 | ASSYSSSYEQY
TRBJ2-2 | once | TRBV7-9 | ASSLGSGANTGELF
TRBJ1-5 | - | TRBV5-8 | ASSLGTTGGRPQH
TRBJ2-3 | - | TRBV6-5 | ASKRLFGGTDTQY
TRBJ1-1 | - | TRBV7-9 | ASSMGQRDTEAF
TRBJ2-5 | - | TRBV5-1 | ASSTGLAGETQY
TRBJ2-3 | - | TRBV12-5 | ASGLVPDAQY
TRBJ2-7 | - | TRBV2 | ASRSGQRSYEQY
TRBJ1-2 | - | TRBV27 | ASSPQEGVGYGYT
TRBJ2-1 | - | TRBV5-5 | ASSLEAGGYNEQF
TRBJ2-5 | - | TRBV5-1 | ASSLSLAGQETQY